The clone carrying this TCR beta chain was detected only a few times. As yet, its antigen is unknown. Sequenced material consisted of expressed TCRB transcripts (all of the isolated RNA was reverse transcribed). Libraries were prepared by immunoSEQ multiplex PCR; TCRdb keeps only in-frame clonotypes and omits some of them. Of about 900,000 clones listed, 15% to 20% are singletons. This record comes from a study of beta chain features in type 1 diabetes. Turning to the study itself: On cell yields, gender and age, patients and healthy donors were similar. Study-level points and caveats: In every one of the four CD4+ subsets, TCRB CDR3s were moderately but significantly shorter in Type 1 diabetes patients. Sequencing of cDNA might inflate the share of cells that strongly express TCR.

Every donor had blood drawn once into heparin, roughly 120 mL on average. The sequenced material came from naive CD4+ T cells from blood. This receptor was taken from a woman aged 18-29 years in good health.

CDR3 nucleotides: TGTGCCAGCAGCTTAGCCGGGAGGGACCAGTTCTTC. Translated, it gives CASSLAGRDQFF. V usage is TRBV7-3 and J usage is TRBJ2-1; 8 bases line up with TRBD2. V shed 2 bases, J shed 13 bases, and the junction held 4 bases outside the gene matches. The V gene's germline CDR1 is SGHTA and CDR2 FQGTGA. The CDR3 is 12 amino acids.